This T cell receptor (beta chain) was captured in a study of T cell responses to AZD1222 COVID-19 vaccine. Study-level findings and limits: Elevations in Spike-specific TCR breadth and depth followed administration of two AZD1222 doses. Reportedly, nearly half the spike-specific TCRs target unmutated variant regions.

Assay used: immunoSEQ multiplex PCR; TCRdb lists only in-frame clones, some missing. This sample carries about 130,000 clones, roughly 82% of them seen once, and the ten largest clones take 4.1%. This clone is labeled as medium-sized. The target antigen is unknown. V lost 3 bases and J lost 4, with 11 bases in between. There are 13 residues in the CDR3. The germline V gene encodes CDR1 SGDLS and CDR2 YYNGEE. The specimen was peripheral blood, collected on day 0 of AZD1222 vaccination. This receptor was obtained from an adult in good health. V and J are TRBV9 and TRBJ2-7; D gene unclear. CDR3 DNA sequence: TGTGCCAGCAGCGACGACTTGGCATACGAGCAGTACTTC. Protein sequence: CASSDDLAYEQYF.